The present T cell receptor beta chain was sequenced within a study of cytomegalovirus exposure and HLA in healthy donors. The study sampled nominally healthy donors, though unrecorded immune exposures were likely. V gave up 7 bases and J gave up 4 bases, with 19 bases separating them. Germline assignment: CDR1 LGHNT and CDR2 FRNRAP. This CDR3 spans 16 amino acids. The primer mix had 60 Vbeta and 13 Jbeta primers. Measured with immunoSEQ multiplex PCR; TCRdb has only the in-frame clones, and not every one. The sample carries more than 150,000 clones, about 79% recorded once. As to this clone: Its antigen is unknown.

The study, taken as a whole, reports: Further analysis, carried out later, found HLA-associated TCR beta chains more clonally expanded than equally common other chains.

The material sequenced was PBMCs. The sequence came from a girl aged 2 to 9 in good health and CMV-seropositive. The chain employs TRBV12-5 and TRBJ2-2, with D possibly being TRBD2 (6 bases). CDR3 sequence: CASATGWGDGTGELFF. CDR3 DNA: TGTGCTAGTGCTACGGGCTGGGGGGACGGCACCGGGGAGCTGTTTTTT. Using reference TRBV12-5 and TRBJ2-2 for the parts outside the CDR3, the full variable domain is DARVTQTPRHKVTEMGQEVTMRCQPILGHNTVFWYRQTMMQGLELLAYFRNRAPLDDSGMPKDRFSAEMPDATLATLKIQPSEPRDSAVYFCASATGWGDGTGELFFGEGSRLTVL.